A single sample is the source of the 17 T cell receptor beta chains below, sequenced in a study of CD8 T cells in ankylosing spondylitis. One entry per CDR3 protein results from TCRdb running MiXCR on the 5' RACE reads. The sample contains some 270,000 distinct CDR3 sequences, 18% of which appear only once. The sequencing input was blood, either unsorted or a sorted T cell fraction (not recorded which). The receptors stem from a male donor with ankylosing spondylitis or in good health (not recorded which).

This clonotype came up a few times. The chain has TRBV6-2 or TRBV6-3 and TRBJ2-5; D perhaps matches TRBD2 (6 bases). CDR1 is MNHEY and CDR2 is SVGEGT in the germline V gene. Deletions cut 8 bases from V and 3 bases from J, with 28 bases between. The CDR3 sequence is 18 residues long. CDR3 loop: CASRVGQTWGEWEETQYF. The CDR3 nucleotides read TGTGCCAGCCGGGTCGGCCAGACCTGGGGGGAATGGGAAGAGACCCAGTACTTC.

This clonotype was seen ten or more times. The chain has TRBV4-3 and TRBJ2-1; unclear D gene. Trimming cost V 1 base and J 4 bases, with 5 bases left between them. Per germline, CDR1 LGHNA and CDR2 YSLEER. The CDR3 consists of 13 residues. DNA of the CDR3: TGCGCCAGCAGCCAAGTTGAGTACAATGAGCAGTTCTTC. Translation gives CASSQVEYNEQFF.

V is TRBV20-1 and J is TRBJ2-3; a weak D match, TRBD2 (5 bases). Germline V gives CDR1 DFQATT, CDR2 SNEGSKA (reference sequence). V was clipped by 2 bases and J by 2 bases, with 20 bases between them. The CDR3 contains 17 residues. The CDR3 coding sequence is TGCAGTGCTAGAAGTAGAATGCTAGGAGGAATCACAGATACGCAGTATTTT. It encodes CSARSRMLGGITDTQYF.

The table lists this clonotype with a few counts. The chain couples TRBV12-3 or TRBV12-4 to TRBJ2-1; 9 bases align to TRBD1. The CDR3 runs 16 residues. V shed 3 bases and J 4 bases; nucleotides not matched to a gene: 7. The CDR3 region has the DNA TGTGCCAGCAGTTTGGTCCGGGACAGGGTTTACAATGAGCAGTTCTTC. Amino acid sequence: CASSLVRDRVYNEQFF.

The gene calls are TRBV10-2 and TRBJ1-1; no reliable D call. This CDR3 is 14 amino acids long. Germline assignment: CDR1 WSHSY and CDR2 SAAADI. Trimming removed 5 bases from V and 2 bases from J, with 12 bases in between. As DNA, the CDR3 is TGCGCCAGCAGTTTTACAGAGGTAAACACTGAAGCTTTCTTT. Residues: CASSFTEVNTEAFF.

This clonotype has ten or more counts. The rearrangement joins TRBV4-2 to TRBJ2-7, with 9 positions matching TRBD2. Per germline, CDR1 LGHNA and CDR2 YNFKEQ. V trimming: 2 bases; J trimming: 1 base; junction bases outside the gene matches: 3. The CDR3 consists of 15 residues. CDR3 sequence: CASSQKREVSYEQYF. Written as DNA, the CDR3 is TGTGCCAGCAGCCAAAAGCGGGAGGTATCCTACGAGCAGTACTTC.

The V gene is TRBV2, the J gene TRBJ2-2, with no clear D. Trimming removed 10 bases at V and 0 bases at J, with 9 bases between. Germline assignment: CDR1 SNHLY and CDR2 FYNNEI. The CDR3 runs 13 residues. CDR3 protein: CATQPPNTGELFF. The DNA of the CDR3 is TGTGCCACCCAGCCACCGAACACCGGGGAGCTGTTTTTT.

This clonotype was observed a few times. The rearrangement joins TRBV4-1 to TRBJ2-2; no clear D. The V gene's germline CDR1 is MGHRA and CDR2 YSYEKL. Trimming stripped 3 bases from V and 4 bases from J, with 12 bases between. This CDR3 comprises 15 residues. In DNA form, the CDR3 reads TGCGCCAGCAGCCAGTCTGGGAAGGGCACCGGGGAGCTGTTTTTT. As protein: CASSQSGKGTGELFF.

The chain uses TRBV6-2 or TRBV6-3 and TRBJ2-1; 11 nucleotides line up with TRBD2. The J segment lost 3 bases and the V segment lost 7 bases, leaving 5 bases of the junction unmatched. Germline V gene sequence: CDR1 MNHEY, CDR2 SVGEGT. This CDR3 is 15 amino acids long. CDR3 sequence reads: CASTLAGGHYNEQFF. CDR3 in DNA: TGTGCCAGCACCCTAGCGGGAGGACACTACAATGAGCAGTTCTTC.

The sample holds a few counts of this clonotype. This chain joins TRBV30 and TRBJ2-2; D not certain. Germline V gene sequence: CDR1 GTSNPN, CDR2 SVGIG (reference sequence). There are 15 residues in the CDR3. Trimming took off 1 base at V and 4 bases at J, with 13 bases between the two ends. The CDR3 region is CAWSDPGSLTGELFF. The CDR3 DNA is TGTGCCTGGAGTGACCCGGGCAGCCTCACCGGGGAGCTGTTTTTT.

About this clonotype itself: The junction shows a germline mismatch at one end, possibly a read error. This sequence joins TRBV7-2 and TRBJ2-5, with a possible D match to TRBD1 (5 bases). The CDR3 has 15 residues. CDR1 and CDR2 from the germline V gene are SGHTA and FQGNSA. The CDR3 loop is CACSLAPGYQETQYF. The CDR3 DNA follows: TGTGCCTGCAGCTTAGCCCCAGGGTATCAAGAGACCCAGTACTTC.

The chain links TRBV15 to TRBJ2-1; 8 bases align to TRBD2. The CDR3 extends over 17 amino acids. Germline loops: CDR1 LNHNV, CDR2 YYDKDF (reference sequence). Germline trimming cut 4 bases from V and 10 bases from J; bases unmatched to any gene: 18. DNA of the CDR3: TGTGCCACCAGCAACCCGTACTGGACTAGCTCTCCAGGGGAGCAGTTCTTC. This sequence encodes CATSNPYWTSSPGEQFF.

This clonotype was detected ten times or more. The V and J genes are TRBV7-9 and TRBJ2-7; no clear D. V gave up 4 bases and J gave up 1 base, with 8 bases separating them. Germline V lookup: CDR1 SEHNR, CDR2 FQNEAQ (reference sequence). The CDR3 totals 13 residues. The CDR3 spells CASSSDGSYEQYF. CDR3 DNA sequence: TGTGCCAGCAGCTCCGACGGATCCTACGAGCAGTACTTC.

This clonotype showed up just a few times. The genes are TRBV4-3 and TRBJ2-5; D gene unclear. V lost 2 bases, J lost 4 bases, and 8 bases lay in between. Germline CDR1 and CDR2: LGHNA and YSLEER. The CDR3 has 13 residues. CDR3 sequence: CASSQSPTETQYF. In DNA, the CDR3 is TGCGCCAGCAGCCAAAGCCCGACAGAGACCCAGTACTTC.

This clonotype was recorded at least ten times. The V call is TRBV5-1, the J call TRBJ2-7; 8 bases line up with TRBD1. CDR1 SGHRS and CDR2 YFSETQ come from the germline V gene. There are 13 residues in the CDR3. V shed 2 bases and J 3 bases; nucleotides not matched to a gene: 1. The CDR3 sequence: CASSFDRGYEQYF. The CDR3 bases are TGCGCCAGCAGCTTTGACAGGGGCTACGAGCAGTACTTC.

The V gene is TRBV9, the J gene TRBJ1-5; D call uncertain. Trimming cost V 3 bases and J 2 bases, with 15 bases left between them. From germline, CDR1 is SGDLS and CDR2 YYNGEE. The CDR3 is 16 amino acids. Here the CDR3 DNA reads TGTGCCAGCAGCGCTGGGGATATTGGAGGCAATCAGCCCCAGCATTTT. It yields the protein CASSAGDIGGNQPQHF.

V usage is TRBV5-5 and J usage is TRBJ2-7; tentatively, D is TRBD1 (5 bases). The V end lost 1 base, the J end lost 0 bases, and 11 bases lay between the germline ends. The V gene's germline CDR1 is SGHKS and CDR2 YYEKEE (reference sequence). The CDR3 totals 15 residues. Here the CDR3 reads CASSLFGHISYEQYF. CDR3 sequence (DNA): TGTGCCAGCAGCTTGTTCGGACACATCTCCTACGAGCAGTACTTC.